This T cell receptor (beta chain) was captured by sequencing in a study of blood T cells in healthy people across ages. Researchers collected about 9.1 milliliters of peripheral blood from every single donor. Per-sample yields of isolated PBMCs were at least 6.5 million. For the second PCR, which ran for roughly 6 to 12 cycles, a sample-barcoded 5' primer and a J-beta primer mix were used. CDR3-containing paired-end reads numbering at least 2.5 million came from each sample. TCRdb analysed the 5' RACE reads with MiXCR anew, one entry per CDR3 protein. The table lists roughly 1.5 million distinct CDR3 sequences, less than 45% of them singletons. V lost 5 bases and J lost 5; bases outside the gene matches: 7. The germline CDR1 and CDR2 sequences are SGHAT and FQNNGV. The CDR3 has 14 amino acids.

The chain uses TRBV11-2 and TRBJ1-2, with 8 bases lining up with TRBD1. Sequences were obtained from blood. This receptor was identified in a woman between 18 and 30 years old in good health. The DNA of the CDR3 is TGTGCCAGCAGCGAACCCAGGGGGCTTTATGGCTACACCTTC. It yields the protein CASSEPRGLYGYTF.